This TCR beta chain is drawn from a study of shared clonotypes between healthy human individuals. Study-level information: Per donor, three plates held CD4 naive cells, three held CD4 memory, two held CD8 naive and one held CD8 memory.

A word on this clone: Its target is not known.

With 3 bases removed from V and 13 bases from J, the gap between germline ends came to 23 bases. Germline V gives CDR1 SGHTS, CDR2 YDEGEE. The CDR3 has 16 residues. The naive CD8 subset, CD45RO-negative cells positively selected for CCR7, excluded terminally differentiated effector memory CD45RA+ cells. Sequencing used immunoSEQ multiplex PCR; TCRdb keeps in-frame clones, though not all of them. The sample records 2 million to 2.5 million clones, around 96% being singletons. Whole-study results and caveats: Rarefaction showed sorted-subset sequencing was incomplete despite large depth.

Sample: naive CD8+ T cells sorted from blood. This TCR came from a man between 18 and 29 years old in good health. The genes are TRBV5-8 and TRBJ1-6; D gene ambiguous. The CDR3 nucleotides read TGTGCCAGCAGCTCCCCAGGCCCCAACCTAAGGCCGCCCCTCCACTTT. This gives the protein CASSSPGPNLRPPLHF.